The T cell receptor (beta chain) under discussion was sequenced for a study of blood T cell repertoires in COVID-19. On the study more broadly: The samples span acute and convalescent COVID-19 from the United States, Italy and Spain. PBMCs, B-cell-depleted T cells, or T cells were the source of the cDNA or gDNA that made up the material.

Authors' analysis steps: Estimation of nucleated cell counts relied on the amplification of reference gene primers. Clones were read by immunoSEQ multiplex PCR, and TCRdb kept only the in-frame ones, dropping some. Clonal size and the V and J genes are those of that table, whereas D and trimming came from the DNA. The sample shows roughly 200,000 clones, about 83% of them seen only once. This receptor was identified in a man in his sixties who had recovered from COVID-19. Sequenced sample: peripheral blood.

The DNA for the CDR3 is TGTGCCAGTTCGGAGGCGGGAGAGGTCTCCTACAATGAGCAGTTCTTC. As protein: CASSEAGEVSYNEQFF. The chain has TRBV19 and TRBJ2-1; 7 bases line up with TRBD2. The CDR3 has 16 amino acids. V shed 8 bases, J shed 0 bases, and the junction held 10 bases outside the gene matches. Germline-derived CDR1 and CDR2 are LNHDA and SQIVND (reference sequence). Looking up the rest from reference TRBV19 and TRBJ2-1 gives the full variable domain: DGGITQSPKYLFRKEGQNVTLSCEQNLNHDAMYWYRQDPGQGLRLIYYSQIVNDFQKGDIAEGYSVSREKKESFPLTVTSAQKNPTAFYLCASSEAGEVSYNEQFFGPGTRLTVL.